The 2 T cell receptor beta chains presented below share a single source sample, sequenced in a study of blood T cell repertoires in COVID-19. TCRdb's table, derived via immunoSEQ multiplex PCR, lists solely in-frame clones and lacks some. This table has some 300,000 clones, roughly 90% appearing once. The sample taken for sequencing was PBMCs or T cells enriched from blood (not recorded which). The source is a woman in her thirties or forties who had recovered from COVID-19.

This chain uses TRBV6-6 with TRBJ2-1, with 7 bases that match TRBD2. Looked up from germline, CDR1 is MNHNY and CDR2 is SVGAGI (reference sequence). This CDR3 is 16 amino acids long. The J segment lost 0 bases and the V segment lost 6 bases, leaving 8 bases of the junction unmatched. CDR3 DNA sequence: TGTGCCAGCAGCTCGACCGGCGGGAGCTCCTACAATGAGCAGTTCTTC. As protein: CASSSTGGSSYNEQFF.

This clone was observed once. The chain joins TRBV2 to TRBJ2-7, with TRBD1 identical over 9 bases. Germline V gene sequence: CDR1 SNHLY, CDR2 FYNNEI. This CDR3 region has 16 residues. The trim removed 5 bases at V and 2 bases at J, leaving 10 bases unmatched. CDR3 residues: CASSIGPGQGTYEQYF. CDR3 in DNA: TGTGCCAGCAGTATCGGGCCGGGACAGGGAACCTACGAGCAGTACTTC.